This entry features one TCR beta chain sequence. The record originates from a study of T-cell reconstitution after alpha-beta-depleted transplantation in children. After removal of 6 bases from V and 0 bases from J, the junction contained 3 bases not matched to a gene. The length of the CDR3 is 14 residues. Preparation of the TCRbeta library used unique molecular identifiers. Each CDR3 protein is one row after TCRdb ran MiXCR on the PCR reads. This sample has around 420,000 distinct CDR3 sequences; 15% to 20% occur once, and the top ten carry under 30%. The receptor comes from a boy less than two years old who had a stem cell transplant for Wiskott-Aldrich syndrome, so the T cells may come from the graft donor. Material: PBMCs, mostly from graft donor cells, obtained 360 days after TCRalphabeta/CD19-depleted stem cell transplant. The rearrangement links TRBV12-3 or TRBV12-4 to TRBJ2-7; TRBD1 agrees at 9 bases. In nucleotides, the CDR3 is TGTGCCAGCAGCTACAGGGGGCACTCCTACGAGCAGTACTTC. As protein: CASSYRGHSYEQYF.